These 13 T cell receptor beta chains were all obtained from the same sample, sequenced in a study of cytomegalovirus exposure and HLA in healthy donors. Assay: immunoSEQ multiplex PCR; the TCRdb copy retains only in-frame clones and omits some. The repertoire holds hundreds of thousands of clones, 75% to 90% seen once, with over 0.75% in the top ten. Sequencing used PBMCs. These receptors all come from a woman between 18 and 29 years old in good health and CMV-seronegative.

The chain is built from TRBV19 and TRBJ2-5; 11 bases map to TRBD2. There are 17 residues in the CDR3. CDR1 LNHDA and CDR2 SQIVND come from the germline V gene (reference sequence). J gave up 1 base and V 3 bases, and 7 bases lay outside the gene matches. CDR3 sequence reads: CASSMGGLAGFQETQYF. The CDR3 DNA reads TGTGCCAGTAGTATGGGAGGACTAGCGGGCTTCCAAGAGACCCAGTACTTC.

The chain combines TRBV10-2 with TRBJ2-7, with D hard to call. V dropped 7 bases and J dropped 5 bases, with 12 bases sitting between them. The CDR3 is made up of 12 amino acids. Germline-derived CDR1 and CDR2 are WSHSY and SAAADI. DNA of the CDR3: TGCGCCAGCACCGCAACAAGCGACGAGCAGTACTTC. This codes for CASTATSDEQYF.

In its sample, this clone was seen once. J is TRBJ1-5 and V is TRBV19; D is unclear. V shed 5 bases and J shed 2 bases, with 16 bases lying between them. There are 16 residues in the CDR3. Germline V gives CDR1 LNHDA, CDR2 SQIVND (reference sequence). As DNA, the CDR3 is TGTGCCAGTAGTCTCTCCCCTGGAGTTGGCAATCAGCCCCAGCATTTT. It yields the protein CASSLSPGVGNQPQHF.

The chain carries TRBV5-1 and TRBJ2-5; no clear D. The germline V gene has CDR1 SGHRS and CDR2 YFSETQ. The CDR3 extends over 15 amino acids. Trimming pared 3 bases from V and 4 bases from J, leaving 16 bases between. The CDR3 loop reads CASSSSTPLGETQYF. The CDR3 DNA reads TGCGCCAGCAGCTCCTCGACACCCCTGGGAGAGACCCAGTACTTC.

The CDR3 nucleotides read TGTGCCAGCAGTGAAAACGGGGGGCATAACACCGGGGAGCTGTTTTTT. It translates to CASSENGGHNTGELFF. The chain recombines TRBV2 with TRBJ2-2, with D possibly matching TRBD2 (7 bases). This CDR3 is built from 16 residues. Trimming removed 2 bases at V and 2 bases at J, with 12 bases between. The germline V gene encodes CDR1 SNHLY and CDR2 FYNNEI.

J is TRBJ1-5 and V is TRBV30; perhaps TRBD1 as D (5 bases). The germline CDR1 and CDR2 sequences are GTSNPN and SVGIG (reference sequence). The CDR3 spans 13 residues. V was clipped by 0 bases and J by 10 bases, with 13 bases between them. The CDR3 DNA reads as TGTGCCTGGAGTGTACAGGACCCGGAACCCCAGCATTTT. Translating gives CAWSVQDPEPQHF.

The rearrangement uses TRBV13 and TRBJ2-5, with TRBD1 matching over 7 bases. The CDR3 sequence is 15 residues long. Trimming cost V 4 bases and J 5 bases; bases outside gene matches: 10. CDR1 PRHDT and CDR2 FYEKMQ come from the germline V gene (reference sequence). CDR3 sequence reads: CASSSHRGSRETQYF. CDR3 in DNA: TGTGCCAGCAGCTCTCACAGGGGCTCCAGGGAGACCCAGTACTTC.

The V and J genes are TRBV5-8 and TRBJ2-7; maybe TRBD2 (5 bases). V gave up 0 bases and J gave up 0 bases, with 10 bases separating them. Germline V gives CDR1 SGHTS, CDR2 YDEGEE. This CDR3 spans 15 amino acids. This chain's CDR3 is CASSLGTSSSYEQYF. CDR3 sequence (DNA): TGTGCCAGCAGCTTGGGGACTTCAAGCTCCTACGAGCAGTACTTC.

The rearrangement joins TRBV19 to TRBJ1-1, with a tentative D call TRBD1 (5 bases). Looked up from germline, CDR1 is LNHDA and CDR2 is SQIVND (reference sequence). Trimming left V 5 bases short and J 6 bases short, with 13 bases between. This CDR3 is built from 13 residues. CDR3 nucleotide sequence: TGTGCCAGTAGTTTCAACAGGCTAGCTGAAGCTTTCTTT. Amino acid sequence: CASSFNRLAEAFF.

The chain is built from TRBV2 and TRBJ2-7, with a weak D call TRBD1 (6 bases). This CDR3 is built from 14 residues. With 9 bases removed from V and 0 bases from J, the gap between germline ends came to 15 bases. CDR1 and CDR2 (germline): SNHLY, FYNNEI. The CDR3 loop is CASSRDTSSYEQYF. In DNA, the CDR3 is TGTGCCAGTTCCCGGGACACTAGCTCCTACGAGCAGTACTTC. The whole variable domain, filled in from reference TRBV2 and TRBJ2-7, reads EPEVTQTPSHQVTQMGQEVILRCVPISNHLYFYWYRQILGQKVEFLVSFYNNEISEKSEIFDDQFSVERPDGSNFTLKIRSTKLEDSAMYFCASSRDTSSYEQYFGPGTRLTVT.

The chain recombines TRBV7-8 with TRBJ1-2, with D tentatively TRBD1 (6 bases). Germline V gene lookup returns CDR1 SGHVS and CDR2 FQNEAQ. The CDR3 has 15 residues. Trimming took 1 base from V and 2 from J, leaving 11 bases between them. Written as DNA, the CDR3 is TGTGCCAGCAGCTTAGATCCAGGGGCCAACTATGGCTACACCTTC. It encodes CASSLDPGANYGYTF. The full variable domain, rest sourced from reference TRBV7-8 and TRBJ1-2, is GAGVSQSPRYKVAKRGQDVALRCDPISGHVSLFWYQQALGQGPEFLTYFQNEAQLDKSGLPSDRFFAERPEGSVSTLKIQRTQQEDSAVYLCASSLDPGANYGYTFGSGTRLTVV.

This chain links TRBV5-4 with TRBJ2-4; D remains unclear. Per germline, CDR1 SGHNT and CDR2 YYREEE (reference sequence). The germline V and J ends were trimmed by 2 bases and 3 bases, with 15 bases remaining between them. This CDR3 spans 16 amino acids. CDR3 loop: CASSLFQGGDKNIQYF. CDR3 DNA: TGTGCCAGCAGCTTATTCCAAGGCGGAGACAAAAACATTCAGTACTTC. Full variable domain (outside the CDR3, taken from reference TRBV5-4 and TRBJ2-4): ETGVTQSPTHLIKTRGQQVTLRCSSQSGHNTVSWYQQALGQGPQFIFQYYREEENGRGNFPPRFSGLQFPNYSSELNVNALELDDSALYLCASSLFQGGDKNIQYFGAGTRLSVL.

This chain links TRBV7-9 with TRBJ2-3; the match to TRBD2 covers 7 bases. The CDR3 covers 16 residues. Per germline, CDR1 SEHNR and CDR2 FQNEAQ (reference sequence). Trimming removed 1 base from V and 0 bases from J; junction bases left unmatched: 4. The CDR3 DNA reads TGTGCCAGCAGCTTAGTCCAGGGAGGGAGCACAGATACGCAGTATTTT. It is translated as CASSLVQGGSTDTQYF.